These 20 T cell receptor beta chains were sequenced from one sample in a study of molecular identifiers for immune sequencing clone quantification. TCRdb re-called the PCR reads with MiXCR, one entry per CDR3 protein. This table holds nearly 650,000 distinct CDR3 sequences, about 25% found once. Sequencing was carried out using naive CD8+ T cells from blood, with Jurkat cell RNA spiked in. Regarding subset: FACS-sorted CD8+CD4-CCR7+CD45RA+ naive T cells. The receptors stem from a human donor in good health. Some libraries in this study had Jurkat cell RNA spiked in.

This clonotype has more than one count but fewer than ten. This chain connects TRBV5-1 to TRBJ2-7; weak D call: TRBD2 (6 bases). CDR3 size: 15 residues. Germline values: CDR1 SGHRS, CDR2 YFSETQ. V was trimmed by 5 bases and J by 2 bases, leaving 17 bases between them. The CDR3 here is CASRPSGTSTYEQYF. CDR3 nucleotides: TGCGCCAGCAGGCCCTCCGGGACTTCCACCTACGAGCAGTACTTC.

In its sample, this clonotype was seen a few times. The chain is built from TRBV4-2 and TRBJ2-7; 8 bases match TRBD2. Germline assignment: CDR1 LGHNA and CDR2 YNFKEQ. The V gene end was trimmed by 0 bases and the J gene end by 3 bases; junction bases not matched to a gene: 10. The length of the CDR3 is 17 residues. CDR3 protein: CASSQEGPGLVGYEQYF. In DNA, the CDR3 is TGTGCCAGCAGCCAAGAGGGTCCGGGACTAGTCGGCTACGAGCAGTACTTC.

The gene calls are TRBV30 and TRBJ2-7, with 11 bases identical to TRBD1. Per the germline V gene, CDR1 is GTSNPN and CDR2 is SVGIG (reference sequence). V was clipped by 2 bases and J by 3 bases; unmatched bases: 3. CDR3 length: 14 residues. CDR3 region: CAWSRTGGFYEQYF. The CDR3 region has the DNA TGTGCCTGGAGTCGGACAGGGGGCTTCTACGAGCAGTACTTC.

The sample holds many counts of this clonotype. This sequence joins TRBV4-2 and TRBJ2-1, with 8 bases aligning to TRBD2. This CDR3 is 17 amino acids long. CDR1 LGHNA and CDR2 YNFKEQ come from the germline V gene. V lost 0 bases and J lost 11; bases outside the gene matches: 15. The CDR3 here is CASSQDAAGVGVYKQFF. As DNA, the CDR3 is TGTGCCAGCAGCCAAGACGCAGCGGGGGTCGGGGTCTATAAGCAGTTCTTC.

This clonotype appeared many times. This chain joins TRBV29-1 and TRBJ2-3; tentatively, D is TRBD1 (5 bases). The germline gives CDR1 SQVTM, CDR2 ANQGSEA. This CDR3 comprises 13 residues. Deletions cut 2 bases from V and 4 bases from J, with 10 bases between. The CDR3 nucleotides read TGCAGCGTTGAACAGGGTTCCCCAGATACGCAGTATTTT. Amino acids: CSVEQGSPDTQYF.

This clonotype was seen at least ten times. The genes are TRBV27 and TRBJ2-5; D is perhaps TRBD2 (5 bases). The V gene lost 5 bases and the J gene lost 5 bases, with 12 bases spanning the gap. Germline V gene sequence: CDR1 MNHEY, CDR2 SMNVEV (reference sequence). The CDR3 sequence is 13 residues long. CDR3 nucleotides: TGTGCCAGCAGTCCCGGCCGAGGGGAGACCCAGTACTTC. It encodes CASSPGRGETQYF.

This chain links TRBV29-1 with TRBJ2-7, with a tentative D call TRBD1 (5 bases). Trimming took 3 bases from V and 3 from J, leaving 18 bases between them. CDR3 length: 15 amino acids. The V gene's germline CDR1 is SQVTM and CDR2 ANQGSEA. In nucleotides, the CDR3 is TGCAGCGTTGAGGTATTGGATAGGGGCGGCTACGAGCAGTACTTC. Its protein product is CSVEVLDRGGYEQYF.

This clonotype was seen only a few times. In DNA, the CDR3 is TGTGCCAGCAGTTATGATGAGACTAGTATCCACACTTACCAAGAGACCCAGTACTTC. Its translation is CASSYDETSIHTYQETQYF. V is TRBV6-5 and J is TRBJ2-5, with D possibly TRBD2 on 6 matching bases. CDR1 MNHEY and CDR2 SVGAGI come from the germline V gene. The CDR3 length is 19 residues. V was trimmed by 3 bases and J by 0 bases, leaving 23 bases between them.

The V call is TRBV19, the J call TRBJ2-5; D is undetermined. Germline V gene lookup returns CDR1 LNHDA and CDR2 SQIVND (reference sequence). The CDR3 is 14 residues long. The V and J ends lost 0 bases and 5 bases respectively, with 10 bases between them. The CDR3 sequence: CASSIDDMGETQYF. The CDR3 DNA follows: TGTGCCAGTAGTATAGATGACATGGGGGAGACCCAGTACTTC.

This clonotype was picked up many times. This chain uses TRBV5-1 with TRBJ2-3; 11 bases map to TRBD2. Germline V CDR1 and CDR2: SGHRS, YFSETQ. V shed 7 bases, J shed 4 bases, and the junction held 11 bases outside the gene matches. This CDR3 comprises 16 residues. DNA of the CDR3: TGCGCCAGCCACGAAGGAATAGCGGGAGGGCCAGATACGCAGTATTTT. Translating it yields CASHEGIAGGPDTQYF. The full variable domain, with the rest looked up from reference TRBV5-1 and TRBJ2-3, is KAGVTQTPRYLIKTRGQQVTLSCSPISGHRSVSWYQQTPGQGLQFLFEYFSETQRNKGNFPGRFSGRQFSNSRSEMNVSTLELGDSALYLCASHEGIAGGPDTQYFGPGTRLTVL.

The chain combines TRBV10-3 with TRBJ1-5; unclear D gene. Deletions cut 2 bases from V and 3 bases from J, with 11 bases between. Germline V gene data show CDR1 as ENHRY and CDR2 as SYGVKD. This CDR3 contains 15 residues. CDR3 bases: TGTGCCATCAGTGAGCAGTGGGGAGACAATCAGCCCCAGCATTTT. Its translation is CAISEQWGDNQPQHF.

This clonotype has at least ten counts. The gene calls are TRBV27 and TRBJ2-3; 13 positions match TRBD2. With V trimmed by 2 bases and J by 2 bases, 13 bases remained unmatched. The CDR3 totals 20 residues. The germline CDR1 and CDR2 sequences are MNHEY and SMNVEV (reference sequence). The CDR3: CASSLVLAGGPRIYTDTQYF. The CDR3 region has the DNA TGTGCCAGCAGTTTAGTACTAGCGGGAGGGCCTCGAATTTACACAGATACGCAGTATTTT.

This clonotype was picked up many times. A junction end diverges from the germline sequence, so it may reflect a read error. The CDR3 DNA reads TGTGCCAGCAGCCTAGCAGTAGGGCTTGATCAGCCCCAGCATTTT. Translating it yields CASSLAVGLDQPQHF. The chain employs TRBV7-9 and TRBJ1-5; no clear D. Per germline, CDR1 SEHNR and CDR2 FQNEAQ (reference sequence). The CDR3 totals 15 residues.

There are a few counts of this clonotype. The V call is TRBV5-4, the J call TRBJ2-1, with a possible D match to TRBD2 (6 bases). This CDR3 comprises 16 residues. Germline V gene lookup returns CDR1 SGHNT and CDR2 YYREEE (reference sequence). Trimming pared 1 base from V and 1 base from J, leaving 12 bases between. For the CDR3, the DNA is TGTGCCAGCAGCTTGCCGACGGGGGAGTCCTACAATGAGCAGTTCTTC. Protein product: CASSLPTGESYNEQFF.

This clonotype has a handful of counts. The DNA of the CDR3 is TGTGCCAGCAGCCCTTGGGGCGCGGAGACCCAGTACTTC. It encodes CASSPWGAETQYF. The chain employs TRBV7-2 and TRBJ2-5, with a weak D call TRBD1 (5 bases). Germline V gene data show CDR1 as SGHTA and CDR2 as FQGNSA. Trimming shortened V by 5 bases and J by 5 bases, and 12 bases separated the two germline ends. This CDR3 region has 13 residues.

This clonotype was detected ten times or more. The rearrangement joins TRBV7-9 to TRBJ2-7; a possible D gene is TRBD1 (6 bases). V was pared by 4 bases and J by 5 bases, with 12 bases between. This CDR3 spans 13 amino acids. Germline V gene lookup returns CDR1 SEHNR and CDR2 FQNEAQ (reference sequence). The CDR3 loop reads CASSWKPGDEQYF. In DNA, the CDR3 is TGTGCCAGCAGCTGGAAACCAGGGGACGAGCAGTACTTC.

There are a few counts of this clonotype. The J gene is TRBJ2-7, the V gene TRBV20-1; D gene ambiguous. The V end lost 7 bases, the J end lost 0 bases, and 16 bases lay between the germline ends. The CDR3 is made up of 14 amino acids. In germline, CDR1 is DFQATT, CDR2 SNEGSKA (reference sequence). DNA for the CDR3: TGCAGTGTGGAAGGGCCTAACAACTCCTACGAGCAGTACTTC. This gives the protein CSVEGPNNSYEQYF.

This clonotype was recorded many times. V gene TRBV4-3 combines with J gene TRBJ1-3, with unresolved D. CDR3 length equals 15 residues. CDR1 LGHNA and CDR2 YSLEER come from the germline V gene. V was trimmed by 0 bases and J by 5 bases, leaving 11 bases between them. The CDR3, as DNA: TGCGCCAGCAGCCAAGATTATACCCCGCGAAACACCATATATTTT. It codes for CASSQDYTPRNTIYF.

The chain couples TRBV2 to TRBJ2-7, with D possibly matching TRBD1 (6 bases). V lost 7 bases, J lost 2 bases, and 15 bases lay in between. The CDR3 totals 14 residues. CDR1 and CDR2 (germline): SNHLY, FYNNEI. CDR3 DNA sequence: TGTGCCAGCACCCCCAAGGGGGAGACCTACGAGCAGTACTTC. Translation gives CASTPKGETYEQYF.

There are a few counts of this clonotype. The V and J genes are TRBV2 and TRBJ1-3; no reliable D call. There are 16 residues in the CDR3. The germline gives CDR1 SNHLY, CDR2 FYNNEI. V was cut by 7 bases and J by 2 bases, with 18 bases left in between. Written as DNA, the CDR3 is TGTGCCAGCAAAGAGGATTCGGGTTTTACTGGAAACACCATATATTTT. Protein: CASKEDSGFTGNTIYF.